This T cell receptor beta chain derives from a study of CD8 T cells in Susac syndrome. 0.5 to 1 ug RNA was reverse transcribed with random hexamers. TCRdb re-derived calls from the immunoSEQ multiplex PCR reads in MiXCR, one entry per CDR3 protein. The sample holds around 300,000 distinct CDR3 sequences; approximately 85% are singletons and the top ten take around 0.22%. This clonotype was picked up a small number of times. Per the germline V gene, CDR1 is MGHRA and CDR2 is YSYEKL. The CDR3 has 16 amino acids. V shed 4 bases, J shed 3 bases, and the junction held 12 bases outside the gene matches. Sequencing used CD8+ T cells from PBMCs. The source is a human donor with multiple sclerosis. This chain connects TRBV4-1 to TRBJ2-7, with 7 bases fitting TRBD1. CDR3 sequence: CASSPQVYRGLYEQYF. DNA of the CDR3: TGCGCCAGCAGCCCCCAAGTTTATAGGGGGCTCTACGAGCAGTACTTC.